This T cell receptor (beta chain) derives from a study of blood T cells in healthy people across ages. Turning to the study itself: Capture via template switching afforded approximately one barcoded beta molecule per two T cells.

Germline V gene sequence: CDR1 SGHAT, CDR2 FQDESV (reference sequence). V was pared by 3 bases and J by 6 bases, with 6 bases between. The CDR3 contains 11 residues. A second about 7 to 12 cycle PCR used barcoded and J-beta primers. Through a template-switch adaptor with 12 random nucleotides, each cDNA molecule received a tag. Each CDR3 protein gets one entry after TCRdb re-called the 5' RACE reads with MiXCR. The sample shows roughly 500,000 distinct CDR3 sequences, 25% to 30% of them seen only once. This clonotype came up many times. The antigen is undetermined. Whole-study findings and limits: Researchers judged that diversity estimates from one million T cells fell short of true values. Age brought a roughly linear fall in TCR beta diversity measured per million T cells.

This receptor was identified in a woman aged 70-85 years in good health. The rearrangement links TRBV11-1 to TRBJ2-7; D not certain. The sequenced sample was blood. This CDR3 reads CASSLMGEQYF. As DNA, the CDR3 is TGTGCCAGCAGCTTGATGGGCGAGCAGTACTTC.